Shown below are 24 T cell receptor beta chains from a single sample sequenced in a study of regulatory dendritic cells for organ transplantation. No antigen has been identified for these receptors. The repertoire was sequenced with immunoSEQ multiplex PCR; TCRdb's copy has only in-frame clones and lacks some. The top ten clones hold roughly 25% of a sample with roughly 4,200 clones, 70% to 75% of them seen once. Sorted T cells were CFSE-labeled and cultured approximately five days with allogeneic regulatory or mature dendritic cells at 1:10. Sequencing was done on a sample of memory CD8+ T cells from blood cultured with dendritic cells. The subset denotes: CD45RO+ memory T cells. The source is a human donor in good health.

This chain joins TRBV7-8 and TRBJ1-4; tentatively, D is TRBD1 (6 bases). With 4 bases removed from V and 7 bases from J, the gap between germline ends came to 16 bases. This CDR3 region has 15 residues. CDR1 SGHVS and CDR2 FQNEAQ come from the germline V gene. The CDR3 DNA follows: TGTGCCAGCAGCTCGCACCAGGGGCCGAGTGAAAAACTGTTTTTT. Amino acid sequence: CASSSHQGPSEKLFF.

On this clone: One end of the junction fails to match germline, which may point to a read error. The CDR3 region has the DNA TGTGCCAGCAGACTTACGGCGGGAGTCTCCCACGAGCAGTACTTC. It is translated as CASRLTAGVSHEQYF. The chain recombines TRBV7-8 with TRBJ2-7; 7 bases agree with TRBD2. CDR3 size: 15 residues. Germline CDR1 reads SGHVS; CDR2 reads FQNEAQ.

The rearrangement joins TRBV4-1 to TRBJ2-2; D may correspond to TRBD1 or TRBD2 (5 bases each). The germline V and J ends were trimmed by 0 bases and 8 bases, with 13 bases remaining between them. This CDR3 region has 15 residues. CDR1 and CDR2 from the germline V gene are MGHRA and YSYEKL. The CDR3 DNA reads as TGCGCCAGCAGCCAAGATCCTAGGGGCGGGGGGGAGCTGTTTTTT. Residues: CASSQDPRGGGELFF.

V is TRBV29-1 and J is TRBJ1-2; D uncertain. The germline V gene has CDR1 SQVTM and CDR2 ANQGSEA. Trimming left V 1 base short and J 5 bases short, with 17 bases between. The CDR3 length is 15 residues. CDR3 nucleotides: TGCAGCGTTGAAGTTATCTCCAGCGAAGGGTATGGCTACACCTTC. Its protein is CSVEVISSEGYGYTF. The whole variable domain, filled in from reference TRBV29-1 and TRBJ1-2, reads SAVISQKPSRDICQRGTSLTIQCQVDSQVTMMFWYRQQPGQSLTLIATANQGSEATYESGFVIDKFPISRPNLTFSTLTVSNMSPEDSSIYLCSVEVISSEGYGYTFGSGTRLTVV.

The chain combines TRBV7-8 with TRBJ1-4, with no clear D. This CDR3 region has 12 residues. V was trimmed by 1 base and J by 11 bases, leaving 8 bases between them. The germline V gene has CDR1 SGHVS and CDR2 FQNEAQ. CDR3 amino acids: CASSLGAGKLFF. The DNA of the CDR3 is TGTGCCAGCAGCTTAGGGGCGGGGAAACTGTTTTTT.

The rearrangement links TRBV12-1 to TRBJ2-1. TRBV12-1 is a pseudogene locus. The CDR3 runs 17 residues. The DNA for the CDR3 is TGTGCCAGCAGAGGTGCCCCGTGGGTGGTTTCCAACAATGAGCAGTTCTTC. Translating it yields CASRGAPWVVSNNEQFF.

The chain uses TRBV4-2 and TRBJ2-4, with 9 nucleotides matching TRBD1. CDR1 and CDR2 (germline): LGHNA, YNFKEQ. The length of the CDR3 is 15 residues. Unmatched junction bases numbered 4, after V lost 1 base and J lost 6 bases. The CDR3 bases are TGTGCCAGCAGCCAAGGGAGACAGGGGGGAAACATTCAGTACTTC. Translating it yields CASSQGRQGGNIQYF.

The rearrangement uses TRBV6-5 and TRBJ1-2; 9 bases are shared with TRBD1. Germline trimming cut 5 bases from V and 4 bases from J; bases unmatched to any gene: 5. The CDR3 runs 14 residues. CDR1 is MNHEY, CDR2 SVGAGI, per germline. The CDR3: CASSGDRASYGYTF. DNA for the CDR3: TGTGCCAGCAGTGGGGACAGGGCCTCCTATGGCTACACCTTC.

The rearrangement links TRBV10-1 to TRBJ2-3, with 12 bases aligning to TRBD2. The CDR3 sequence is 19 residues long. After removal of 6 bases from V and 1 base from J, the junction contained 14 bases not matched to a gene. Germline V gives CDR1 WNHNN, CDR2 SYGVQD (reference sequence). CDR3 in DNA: TGCGCCAGCAGCGAGGCCGGGACTAGCGGGTCCCATCGCACAGATACGCAGTATTTT. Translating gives CASSEAGTSGSHRTDTQYF.

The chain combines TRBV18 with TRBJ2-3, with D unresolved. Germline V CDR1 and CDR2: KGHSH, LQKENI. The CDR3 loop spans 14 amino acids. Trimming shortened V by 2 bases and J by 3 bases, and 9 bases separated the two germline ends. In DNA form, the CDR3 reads TGTGCCAGCTCACCAAGGCCAATAACAGATACGCAGTATTTT. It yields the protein CASSPRPITDTQYF.

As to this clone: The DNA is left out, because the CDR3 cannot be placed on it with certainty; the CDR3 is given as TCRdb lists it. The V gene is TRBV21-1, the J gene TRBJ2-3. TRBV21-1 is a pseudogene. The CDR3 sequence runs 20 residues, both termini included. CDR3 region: CASSKTCWGPGASDTDTQYF.

Written as DNA, the CDR3 is TGTGCCAGCAGCCAAGATTACCCAGCCCAAGAGACCCAGTACTTC. Its protein product is CASSQDYPAQETQYF. The chain recombines TRBV14 with TRBJ2-5; D unclear. In germline, CDR1 is SGHDN, CDR2 FVKESK. V lost 0 bases to trimming and J lost 1 base, with 9 bases between them. The CDR3 loop spans 15 amino acids.

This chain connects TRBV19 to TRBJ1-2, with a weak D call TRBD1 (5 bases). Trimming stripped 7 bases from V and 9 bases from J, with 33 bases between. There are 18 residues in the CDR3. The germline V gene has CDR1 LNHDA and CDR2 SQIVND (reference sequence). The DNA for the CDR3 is TGTGCCAGTAATAGAAAAACCCACCGCGCAGGGCTGGGTCTTAGCTACACCTTC. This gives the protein CASNRKTHRAGLGLSYTF.

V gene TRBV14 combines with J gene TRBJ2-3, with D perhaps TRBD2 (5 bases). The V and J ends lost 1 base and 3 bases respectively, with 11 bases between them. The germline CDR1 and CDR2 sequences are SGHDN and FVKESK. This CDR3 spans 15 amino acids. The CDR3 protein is CASSQGLAWTDTQYF. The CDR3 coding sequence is TGTGCCAGCAGCCAAGGCCTAGCATGGACAGATACGCAGTATTTT.

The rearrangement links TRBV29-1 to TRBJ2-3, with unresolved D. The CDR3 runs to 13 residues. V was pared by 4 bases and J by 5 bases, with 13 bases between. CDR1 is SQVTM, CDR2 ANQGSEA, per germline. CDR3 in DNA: TGCAGCGTTGCCCCAGGATCGGGAGATACGCAGTATTTT. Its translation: CSVAPGSGDTQYF.

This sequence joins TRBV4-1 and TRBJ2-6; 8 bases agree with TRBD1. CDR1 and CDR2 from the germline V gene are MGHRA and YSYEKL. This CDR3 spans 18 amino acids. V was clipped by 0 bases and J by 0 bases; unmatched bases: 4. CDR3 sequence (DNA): TGCGCCAGCAGCCAAGAGAGAACAGGGGGCTCTGGGGCCAACGTCCTGACTTTC. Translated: CASSQERTGGSGANVLTF.

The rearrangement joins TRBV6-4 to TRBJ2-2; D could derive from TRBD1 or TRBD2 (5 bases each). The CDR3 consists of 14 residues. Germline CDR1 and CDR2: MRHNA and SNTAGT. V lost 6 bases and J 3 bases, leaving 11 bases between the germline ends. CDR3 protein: CASRGLGDTGELFF. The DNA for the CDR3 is TGTGCCAGCAGAGGACTGGGGGACACCGGGGAGCTGTTTTTT.

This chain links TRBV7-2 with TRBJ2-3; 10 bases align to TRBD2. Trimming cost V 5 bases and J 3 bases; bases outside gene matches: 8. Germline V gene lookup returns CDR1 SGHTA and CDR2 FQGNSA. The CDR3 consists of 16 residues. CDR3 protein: CASSASGGAGTDTQYF. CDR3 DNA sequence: TGTGCCAGCAGCGCCAGCGGGGGGGCCGGGACAGATACGCAGTATTTT.

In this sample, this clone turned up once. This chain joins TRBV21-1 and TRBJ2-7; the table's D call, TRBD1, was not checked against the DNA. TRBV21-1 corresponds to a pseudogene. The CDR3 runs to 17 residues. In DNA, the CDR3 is TGTGCCAGCAGCAAAGGGCCCAGGGGTAGCACCTCCTACGAGCAGTACTTC. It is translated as CASSKGPRGSTSYEQYF.

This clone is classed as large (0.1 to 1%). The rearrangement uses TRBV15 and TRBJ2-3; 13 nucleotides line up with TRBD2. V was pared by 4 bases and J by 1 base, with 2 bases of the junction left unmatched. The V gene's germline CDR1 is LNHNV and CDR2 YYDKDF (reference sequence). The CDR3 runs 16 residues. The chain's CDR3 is CATSTGTSGGTDTQYF. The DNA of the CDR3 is TGTGCCACCAGCACAGGGACTAGCGGGGGCACAGATACGCAGTATTTT.

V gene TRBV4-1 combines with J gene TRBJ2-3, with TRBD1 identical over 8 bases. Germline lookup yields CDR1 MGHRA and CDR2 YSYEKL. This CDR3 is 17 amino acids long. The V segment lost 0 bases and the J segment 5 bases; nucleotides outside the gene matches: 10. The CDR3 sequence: CASSQEFSRGRGDTQYF. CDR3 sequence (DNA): TGCGCCAGCAGCCAAGAGTTTTCCAGGGGGCGCGGAGATACGCAGTATTTT.

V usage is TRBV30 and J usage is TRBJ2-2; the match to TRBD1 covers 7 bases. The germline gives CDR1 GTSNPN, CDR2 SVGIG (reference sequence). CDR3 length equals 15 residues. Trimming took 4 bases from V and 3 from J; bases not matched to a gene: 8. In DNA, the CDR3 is TGTGCCTGGACTCGCGGACAGGCGCACACCGGGGAGCTGTTTTTT. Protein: CAWTRGQAHTGELFF.

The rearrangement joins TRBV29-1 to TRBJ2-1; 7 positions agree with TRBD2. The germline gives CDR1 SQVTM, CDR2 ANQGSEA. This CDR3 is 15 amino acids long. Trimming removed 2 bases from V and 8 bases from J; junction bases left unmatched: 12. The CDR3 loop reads CSVEPRAGVIYEQFF. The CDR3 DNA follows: TGCAGCGTTGAACCGCGGGCGGGAGTTATATATGAGCAGTTCTTC.

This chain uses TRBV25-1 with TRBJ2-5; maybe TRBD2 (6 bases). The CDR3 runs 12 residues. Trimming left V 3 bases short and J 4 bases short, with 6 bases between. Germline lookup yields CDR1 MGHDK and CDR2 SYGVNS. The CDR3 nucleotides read TGTGCCAGCAGTGACGGGAGAGAGACCCAGTACTTC. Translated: CASSDGRETQYF.